This passage covers 27 T cell receptor beta chains from one sample sequenced in a study of tumor and adjacent non-tumor tissue in lung cancer (dated by TCRdb to the late 2010s). RNA was isolated from bulk unsorted tissue, and RNA quality was assessed with a NanoDrop ND-1000 and an Agilent 2100. The method behind the library was multiplex PCR. Sequencing took place on an Illumina HiSeq 2500. TCRbeta libraries were constructed through three rounds of nested PCR with primers (Table S4) according to protocols modified from ARM-PCR. TCRdb ran its own pipeline on the public reads, namely fastp trimming at Q25 and MiXCR clone calling, and kept in-frame beta chains. Every CDR3 protein is listed once, alongside the most common genes and DNA of its rows. This sample is represented by roughly 66,000 distinct CDR3 sequences; around 73% of them were singletons. 25% to 30% of the sample is taken by the ten largest.

Source material: lung tumor tissue. The origin of the receptors is a man between 60 and 75 years old with non-small cell lung cancer.

The gene calls are TRBV20-1 and TRBJ2-5; D is possibly TRBD2 (5 bases). The germline V gene encodes CDR1 DFQATT and CDR2 SNEGSKA (reference sequence). With 3 bases removed from V and 13 bases from J, the gap between germline ends came to 18 bases. The CDR3 contains 12 residues. CDR3 residues: CSARVTGETRYF. As DNA, the CDR3 is TGCAGTGCTAGGGTCACTGGGGAGACACGGTACTTC.

As to this clonotype: One junction end disagrees with the germline gene, perhaps due to a read error. The CDR3 DNA reads TGTGCTAGTAGTATAGTGCCAGCTCCCGAAGCTTTCTTT. It encodes CASSIVPAPEAFF. The chain has TRBV19 and TRBJ1-1; D remains unclear. Germline loops: CDR1 LNHDA, CDR2 SQIVND (reference sequence). CDR3 length: 13 amino acids.

As concerns this clonotype: Relative to the germline gene, one junction end is altered; a read error may explain this. The genes are TRBV29-1 and TRBJ2-7, with TRBD2 identical over 7 bases. The germline CDR1 and CDR2 sequences are SQVTM and ANQGSEA. The CDR3 sequence is 14 residues long. The CDR3 DNA reads TGCAGCGTATACACCAGGACTAGTAGCTACGAGCATTACTTC. This gives the protein CSVYTRTSSYEHYF.

In this sample, this clonotype turned up many times. The chain employs TRBV30 and TRBJ2-7; no definite D call. The CDR3 extends over 12 amino acids. In germline, CDR1 is GTSNPN, CDR2 SVGIG (reference sequence). The V end lost 4 bases, the J end lost 4 bases, and 11 bases lay between the germline ends. The CDR3 sequence is CAWTNYGYEQYF. The CDR3 nucleotides read TGTGCCTGGACGAACTACGGGTACGAGCAGTACTTC.

Turning to this clonotype: The germline gene is not matched at one end of the junction; a read error may be the cause. The chain uses TRBV6-6 and TRBJ2-7; no reliable D call. CDR3 size: 15 residues. Germline V gene lookup returns CDR1 MNHNY and CDR2 SVGAGI (reference sequence). The DNA of the CDR3 is TGTGCAAGCAGTTACCTTCAGCCCAATCCCTACGAGCAGTACTTC. Translating gives CASSYLQPNPYEQYF.

As concerns this clonotype: No conserved phenylalanine or tryptophan is present at the end of the CDR3, so a read error is the likely explanation. The chain joins TRBV10-2 to TRBJ2-3; 12 positions agree with TRBD2. Germline lookup yields CDR1 WSHSY and CDR2 SAAADI. This CDR3 contains 17 residues. J was trimmed by 5 bases and V by 4 bases; bases with no gene match: 10. The chain's CDR3 is CASSGLGLAGILDTQYL. DNA of the CDR3: TGCGCCAGCAGTGGGCTTGGACTAGCGGGAATATTAGATACGCAGTATCTT.

Comments on this clonotype: Since the CDR3 does not end with the conserved phenylalanine or tryptophan, this likely comes from a read error. J is TRBJ2-3 and V is TRBV6-1, with D possibly being TRBD1 or TRBD2 (5 bases each). Germline assignment: CDR1 MNHNS and CDR2 SASEGT. The CDR3 has 15 residues. For the CDR3, the DNA is TGTGCCAGCAGGATACAGGCAGGGAGCACAGCTACGCAGTATCTT. It codes for CASRIQAGSTATQYL.

This clonotype was seen a single time. Compared with germline, one end of the junction differs, possibly owing to a read error. The chain uses TRBV20-1 and TRBJ2-1, with 11 bases that match TRBD2. From germline, CDR1 is DFQATT and CDR2 SNEGSKA (reference sequence). The CDR3 sequence is 14 residues long. The CDR3 DNA follows: TGCAGTGCTTTCATAGCGGGAGGGCGAAATGAGCAGTCATTC. Its translation: CSAFIAGGRNEQSF.

On this clonotype: Here the CDR3 omits its conserved ending phenylalanine or tryptophan, so a read error is the likely source. The limits of the CDR3 on the DNA are not certain, so only TCRdb's listed CDR3 is given. This chain connects TRBV20-1 to TRBJ2-2; whether TRBD1, the table's D call, matches the DNA was not checked. The CDR3 has 15 residues if both end residues are counted. Germline V CDR1 and CDR2: DFQATT, SNEGSKA (reference sequence). CDR3 residues: CNARRGTANTGELLY.

Turning to this clonotype: Being one base from a much bigger clone, this may be a read error. This chain joins TRBV20-1 and TRBJ1-3; D call uncertain. The CDR3 is 15 amino acids. Germline values: CDR1 DFQATT, CDR2 SNEGSKA (reference sequence). The CDR3 sequence: CNARDWLSSGNTIYF. The CDR3 region has the DNA TGCAATGCTAGAGATTGGTTGAGCTCTGGAAACACCATATATTTT.

This clonotype was recorded a few times. The chain joins TRBV20-1 to TRBJ2-2; TRBD2 aligns across 10 bases. Germline trimming cut 0 bases from V and 3 bases from J; bases unmatched to any gene: 7. The germline CDR1 and CDR2 sequences are DFQATT and SNEGSKA (reference sequence). The CDR3 is 17 residues long. The chain's CDR3 is CSARDLSSGRDTGELFF. The CDR3 nucleotides read TGCAGTGCTAGAGATCTTAGCAGCGGGAGGGACACCGGGGAGCTGTTTTTT.

On this clonotype: One junction end does not reproduce the germline sequence, and a read error may be involved. CDR3 nucleotides: TGCAGCGTTAGGACAGGAGCCACAGATGCGCAGTATTTT. It yields the protein CSVRTGATDAQYF. V usage is TRBV29-1 and J usage is TRBJ2-3; TRBD1 agrees at 7 bases. Germline values: CDR1 SQVTM, CDR2 ANQGSEA. There are 13 residues in the CDR3.

CDR3 sequence: CDRSYGSGDGYTF. CDR3 bases: TGTGACAGAAGTTACGGGTCAGGGGATGGCTACACCTTC. The chain couples TRBV6-1 to TRBJ1-2, with a weak D call TRBD1 (6 bases). CDR3 length equals 13 residues. Per the germline V gene, CDR1 is MNHNS and CDR2 is SASEGT.

With regard to this clonotype: The CDR3 does not close with the conserved phenylalanine or tryptophan, likely indicating a read error. As DNA, the CDR3 is TGCAGCGCGCTCCCGGGCAAGTACAATAAGCAGTTCTTA. Its translation is CSALPGKYNKQFL. The chain uses TRBV20-1 and TRBJ2-1; D unclear. This CDR3 is built from 13 residues. The V gene's germline CDR1 is DFQATT and CDR2 SNEGSKA (reference sequence).

J is TRBJ2-5 and V is TRBV20-1; D is unclear. Per the germline V gene, CDR1 is DFQATT and CDR2 is SNEGSKA (reference sequence). CDR3 size: 15 residues. Trimming left V 2 bases short and J 0 bases short, with 13 bases between. The CDR3 sequence: CSARSDAEHQETQYF. For the CDR3, the DNA is TGCAGTGCTAGATCCGACGCAGAGCACCAAGAGACCCAGTACTTC.

Worth noting for this clonotype: One end of the junction does not line up with germline, which may come from a read error. The V call is TRBV5-5, the J call TRBJ2-2, with D maybe TRBD2 (5 bases). This CDR3 has 14 amino acids. Germline V lookup: CDR1 SGHKS, CDR2 YYEKEE (reference sequence). CDR3 in DNA: TGTGCCAGCAGCAAGAACCAGAACACCGGGAAGCTCTTTTTT. It is translated as CASSKNQNTGKLFF.

V usage is TRBV5-4 and J usage is TRBJ2-7, with D perhaps being TRBD1 or TRBD2 (5 bases each). CDR3 length: 14 residues. The V gene's germline CDR1 is SGHNT and CDR2 YYREEE (reference sequence). Between the trimmed V and J ends, which lost 1 base and 2 bases, there was a span of 10 bases. Here the CDR3 reads CASSLSRGPYEQYF. CDR3 nucleotide sequence: TGTGCCAGCAGCTTGTCGAGGGGACCCTACGAGCAGTACTTC.

This clonotype came up once. One end of the junction is discordant with germline, which a read error may explain. The CDR3 DNA reads as TGTGTCAGCAGTTACTCCCGCGGGGGTGGGGCTGATGCTTTCTTT. The encoded protein is CVSSYSRGGGADAFF. The genes are TRBV6-5 and TRBJ1-1; D is perhaps TRBD1 (5 bases). The CDR3 runs 15 residues. Germline CDR1 MNHEY, CDR2 SVGAGI.

In the case of this clonotype: Without the conserved terminal phenylalanine or tryptophan, this CDR3 likely stems from a read error. The chain combines TRBV11-1 with TRBJ2-3, with D unclear. This CDR3 is built from 13 residues. In germline, CDR1 is SGHAT, CDR2 FQDESV (reference sequence). This CDR3 is CASSSQSSDTQYL. In DNA form, the CDR3 reads TGTGCCAGCAGCTCCCAGAGTTCAGATACACAGTATTTG.

The chain recombines TRBV18 with TRBJ2-5, with a weak D call TRBD2 (6 bases). Trimming took 3 bases from V and 2 from J, leaving 19 bases between them. Germline assignment: CDR1 KGHSH and CDR2 LQKENI. The CDR3 totals 17 residues. The CDR3 sequence is CASSPPYVAAYQETQYF. The DNA of the CDR3 is TGTGCCAGCTCACCGCCTTACGTAGCGGCCTATCAAGAGACCCAGTACTTC.

This clonotype was recorded once. The missing conserved phenylalanine or tryptophan at the end of this CDR3 makes a read error likely. No DNA is shown, since the ends of the CDR3 on it are uncertain; the CDR3 is the one TCRdb lists. The CDR3 reads CSAGDLPYNEQFL. This rearrangement joins TRBV20-1 to TRBJ2-1. Termini included, the CDR3 measures 13 amino acids. Per the germline V gene, CDR1 is DFQATT and CDR2 is SNEGSKA (reference sequence).

As regards this clonotype: Compared with germline, one end of the junction differs, possibly owing to a read error. The chain carries TRBV20-1 and TRBJ2-3; D not certain. There are 15 residues in the CDR3. CDR1 and CDR2 (germline): DFQATT, SNEGSKA (reference sequence). The CDR3 bases are TGTAATGCTAGAGCACAACGCAGAATCACAGATACGCAGTATTTT. The encoded protein is CNARAQRRITDTQYF.

The chain couples TRBV28 to TRBJ2-7; 7 bases line up with TRBD1. Trimming removed 8 bases from V and 6 bases from J; junction bases left unmatched: 7. This CDR3 comprises 12 residues. Germline V gene sequence: CDR1 MDHEN, CDR2 SYDVKM. DNA of the CDR3: TGTGCCAGCGGACGACAGGGCGGCGAGCAGTACTTC. It yields the protein CASGRQGGEQYF.

As for this clonotype: The junction shows a germline mismatch at one end, possibly a read error. This chain joins TRBV20-1 and TRBJ2-1, with no clear D. Germline values: CDR1 DFQATT, CDR2 SNEGSKA (reference sequence). The CDR3 contains 15 residues. Here the CDR3 DNA reads TGCAGTGCCCACCTGACTCACAGCTCCTACAATGAGCAGATCTTC. This gives the protein CSAHLTHSSYNEQIF.

By share, this clonotype ranks as medium-sized (0.01 to 0.1%). The chain joins TRBV20-1 to TRBJ2-3; TRBD2 might be the D (6 bases). The CDR3 sequence is 14 residues long. Trimming removed 5 bases from V and 1 base from J, with 13 bases in between. Germline CDR1 DFQATT, CDR2 SNEGSKA (reference sequence). The CDR3 reads CSADGSMGTDTQYF. For the CDR3, the DNA is TGCAGTGCTGACGGGAGTATGGGCACAGATACGCAGTATTTT.

Concerning this clonotype itself: A read error may be the cause here, since a much bigger clone is one base away. The rearrangement uses TRBV12-3 or TRBV12-4 and TRBJ1-1; possibly TRBD1 for D (5 bases). Deletions cut 5 bases from V and 7 bases from J, with 20 bases between. This CDR3 contains 15 residues. This chain's CDR3 is CASSILGLRAYEAFF. The CDR3 coding sequence is TGTGCCAGCAGTATCTTGGGGCTAAGGGCGTATGAAGCTTTCTTT.

As for this clonotype: The germline gene is not matched at one end of the junction; a read error may be the cause. The chain is built from TRBV11-1 and TRBJ2-2; TRBD2 matches at 8 bases. The CDR3 spans 14 residues. Germline-derived CDR1 and CDR2 are SGHAT and FQDESV (reference sequence). The CDR3 spells CASSYTSGTGGLVF. The CDR3 DNA is TGTGCCAGCAGCTATACTAGCGGCACCGGGGGGCTGGTTTTT.